The rows below give T cell receptor beta chains drawn from one sample of a study of T cell repertoires in cytomegalovirus infection. TCRdb re-analysed the reads in MiXCR, keeping a single row per CDR3 protein. The sample has hundreds of thousands of distinct CDR3 sequences; 24% are singletons. Sequencing used CD8+ T cells from PBMCs. Source of these receptors: a human donor in good health (CMV status not recorded). Some clones in this sample may be carry-over from other donors' samples. Both conserved end residues are part of each CDR3. A D gene is named only where the DNA matches it firmly. Part of the rows lack a size; the others show once, few, many or a class for expanded clones.

j_call,d_call,cdr3_length,clone_size,v_call,cdr3_aa,cdr3_nt
TRBJ1-4,TRBD1,17,.,TRBV28,CASRQTPYRGTNEKLFF,TGTGCCAGCAGACAGACACCTTACAGGGGAACTAATGAAAAACTGTTTTTT
TRBJ1-1,.,11,few,TRBV2,CAAIKAAEAFF,TGTGCCGCGATTAAGGCAGCTGAAGCTTTCTTT
TRBJ2-2,TRBD1,16,.,TRBV20-1,CSAYGTGALNTGELFF,TGCAGTGCTTACGGGACAGGGGCTTTGAACACCGGGGAGCTGTTTTTT
TRBJ1-5,.,18,.,TRBV10-3,CAISGGPRPPYSNQPQHF,TGTGCCATCAGTGGGGGGCCCCGGCCCCCCTATAGCAATCAGCCCCAGCATTTT
TRBJ2-7,.,15,few,TRBV5-1,CASSLDSQGSYEQYF,TGCGCCAGCAGCTTGGATTCCCAGGGTTCCTACGAGCAGTACTTC
TRBJ2-2,TRBD2,17,.,TRBV10-3,CAINGLAGELNTGELFF,TGTGCCATCAATGGACTAGCGGGGGAGTTGAACACCGGGGAGCTGTTTTTT
TRBJ2-1,TRBD2,16,few,TRBV6-5,CASSYSLAGVPNEQFF,TGTGCCAGCAGTTACTCCCTAGCGGGGGTCCCCAATGAGCAGTTCTTC
TRBJ2-5,TRBD2,18,few,TRBV10-3,CAISEFPPDLAGQETQYF,TGTGCCATCAGTGAGTTTCCTCCGGACTTAGCGGGGCAAGAGACCCAGTACTTC
TRBJ2-7,TRBD1,16,.,TRBV6-5,CASSTTGTGVPYEQYF,TGTGCCAGCAGTACCACCGGGACAGGGGTTCCCTACGAGCAGTACTTC
TRBJ2-5,TRBD2,15,.,TRBV20-1,CSARGGGASQETQYF,TGCAGTGCTAGGGGCGGGGGGGCTTCCCAAGAGACCCAGTACTTC
TRBJ1-2,.,13,few,TRBV20-1,CSARSRDLGYYTF,TGCAGTGCTAGAAGCCGGGACCTCGGCTACTACACCTTC
TRBJ2-5,.,13,many,TRBV12-3/TRBV12-4,CASSLGGGGTQYF,TGTGCCAGCAGTTTAGGGGGGGGCGGGACCCAGTACTTC
TRBJ2-7,.,14,.,TRBV20-1,CSARGPWGNYEQYF,TGCAGTGCTAGGGGACCCTGGGGGAACTACGAGCAGTACTTC
TRBJ2-7,.,14,.,TRBV5-6,CASRGTRVSYEQYF,TGTGCCAGCAGGGGCACTCGGGTCTCCTACGAGCAGTACTTC
TRBJ2-4,.,17,many,TRBV6-1,CASTLKGGRLAKNIQYF,TGTGCCAGCACCCTAAAGGGGGGGAGACTAGCCAAAAACATTCAGTACTTC
TRBJ2-1,TRBD2,16,.,TRBV25-1,CASSEGGLAGGHEQFF,TGTGCCAGCAGTGAGGGAGGACTAGCGGGGGGGCATGAGCAGTTCTTC
TRBJ2-3,TRBD1,14,.,TRBV6-2/TRBV6-3,CASSRQGAADTQYF,TGTGCCAGCAGCAGACAGGGGGCGGCAGATACGCAGTATTTT
TRBJ1-1,.,16,.,TRBV20-1,CSARDLVRQLNTEAFF,TGCAGTGCTAGAGATCTCGTGAGGCAGTTGAACACTGAAGCTTTCTTT
TRBJ2-1,.,15,many,TRBV7-2,CASSFILGAYNEQFF,TGTGCCAGCAGCTTCATACTAGGCGCCTACAATGAGCAGTTCTTC
TRBJ2-1,.,14,.,TRBV13,CASSFRQSYNEQFF,TGTGCCAGCAGCTTTAGACAGTCCTACAATGAGCAGTTCTTC
TRBJ2-3,TRBD2,14,few,TRBV20-1,CSANNGGSTDTQYF,TGCAGTGCTAATAACGGGGGGAGCACAGATACGCAGTATTTT
TRBJ1-1,.,15,many,TRBV25-1,CASSEFFAGDTEAFF,TGTGCCAGCAGTGAGTTCTTCGCGGGGGACACTGAAGCTTTCTTT
TRBJ2-3,.,13,few,TRBV20-1,CSAQTDSTDTQYF,TGCAGTGCCCAGACCGACTCCACAGATACGCAGTATTTT
TRBJ1-2,.,18,.,TRBV5-1,CASSLGSKESRRNYGYTF,TGCGCCAGCAGCTTGGGTTCGAAGGAATCAAGAAGAAACTATGGCTACACCTTC
TRBJ1-2,.,15,.,TRBV9,CASSVGRVTDYGYTF,TGTGCCAGCAGCGTAGGAAGAGTAACCGACTATGGCTACACCTTC
TRBJ1-2,.,11,few,TRBV29-1,CSAADVLSYTF,TGCAGCGCAGCGGACGTGTTGAGCTACACCTTC
TRBJ1-5,.,14,many,TRBV7-9,CASSLGGIEQPQHF,TGTGCCAGCAGCTTAGGGGGTATTGAGCAGCCCCAGCATTTT
TRBJ2-3,.,14,once,TRBV28,CASTADRKTDTQYF,TGTGCCAGCACCGCGGACCGTAAAACAGATACGCAGTATTTT
TRBJ1-2,.,14,many,TRBV7-9,CASSHPRGRDGYTF,TGTGCCAGCAGCCACCCGAGAGGGAGGGACGGCTACACCTTC
TRBJ2-1,.,13,few,TRBV6-1,CANKGRVYNEQFF,TGTGCCAACAAAGGCAGGGTTTACAATGAGCAGTTCTTC
TRBJ2-5,.,14,.,TRBV4-1,CASSQVAKQETQYF,TGCGCCAGCAGCCAAGTTGCCAAGCAGGAGACCCAGTACTTC
TRBJ2-3,TRBD2,15,many,TRBV7-2,CASRISGGAQDTQYF,TGTGCCAGCAGGATTAGCGGGGGGGCTCAAGATACGCAGTATTTT
TRBJ2-1,TRBD2,13,once,TRBV6-6,CASSRGLAHEQFF,TGTGCCAGCAGTAGGGGACTAGCTCATGAGCAGTTCTTC
TRBJ2-1,.,15,.,TRBV27,CASSTLGTSYNEQFF,TGTGCCAGCAGTACTTTGGGGACCTCGTACAATGAGCAGTTCTTC
TRBJ1-5,TRBD1,17,.,TRBV12-3/TRBV12-4,CASSPGTGGFSNQPQHF,TGTGCCAGCAGTCCTGGGACAGGGGGCTTTAGCAATCAGCCCCAGCATTTT
TRBJ2-1,TRBD2,13,.,TRBV10-2,CASTGGGPNEQFF,TGCGCCAGCACGGGGGGGGGCCCGAATGAGCAGTTCTTC
TRBJ1-5,.,17,.,TRBV12-3/TRBV12-4,CASSYRPDIFINQPQHF,TGTGCCAGCAGCTACCGACCGGACATTTTCATCAATCAGCCCCAGCATTTT
TRBJ2-7,TRBD2,15,many,TRBV11-3,CASSLEAGGIHEQYF,TGTGCCAGCAGCTTAGAAGCGGGGGGGATCCACGAGCAGTACTTC
TRBJ1-1,.,13,.,TRBV6-1,CASTVGLGTEAFF,TGTGCCAGCACCGTAGGACTGGGCACTGAAGCTTTCTTT
TRBJ2-2,.,16,few,TRBV6-5,CASSYSRGLDTGELFF,TGTGCCAGCAGTTACTCTAGGGGTTTGGACACCGGGGAGCTGTTTTTT
TRBJ1-1,.,14,.,TRBV28,CASSLTGTDTEAFF,TGTGCCAGCAGTTTAACCGGGACGGACACTGAAGCTTTCTTT
TRBJ1-4,.,18,many,TRBV6-5,CASSSRQVTNLANEKLFF,TGTGCCAGCAGTTCACGACAGGTCACAAACCTGGCTAATGAAAAACTGTTTTTT
TRBJ2-1,.,14,few,TRBV6-2/TRBV6-3,CASGALGSYNEQFF,TGTGCCAGCGGTGCCTTGGGCAGCTACAATGAGCAGTTCTTC
TRBJ1-1,.,12,few,TRBV20-1,CSALGQIPEAFF,TGCAGTGCTCTAGGACAAATCCCTGAAGCTTTCTTT
TRBJ1-5,TRBD1,16,.,TRBV7-8,CASSPGTGGGNQPQHF,TGTGCCAGCAGCCCAGGGACAGGGGGAGGAAATCAGCCCCAGCATTTT
TRBJ2-1,TRBD2,15,.,TRBV29-1,CSASPSSGGAGEQFF,TGCAGCGCTTCCCCAAGTAGCGGGGGGGCCGGTGAGCAGTTCTTC
TRBJ2-1,.,15,few,TRBV25-1,CASSGPPDRFNEQFF,TGTGCCAGCAGTGGCCCCCCCGACAGGTTCAATGAGCAGTTCTTC
TRBJ1-2,TRBD1,10,.,TRBV2,CASKGQVDTF,TGTGCCAGCAAAGGACAGGTCGACACCTTC
TRBJ2-1,TRBD2,14,few,TRBV27,CASSFFLAGDEQFF,TGTGCCAGCAGTTTCTTCCTAGCGGGGGATGAGCAGTTCTTC
TRBJ2-3,.,11,many,TRBV11-2,CASSPTGTQYF,TGTGCCAGCAGCCCGACGGGTACGCAGTATTTT
TRBJ2-1,TRBD2,17,.,TRBV3-1,CASSQDRTGREYNEQFF,TGTGCCAGCAGCCAAGATCGGACGGGGAGGGAGTACAATGAGCAGTTCTTC
TRBJ2-5,.,11,.,TRBV12-5,CASGLGETQYF,TGTGCTAGTGGTTTGGGAGAGACCCAGTACTTC
TRBJ2-1,TRBD2,15,many,TRBV6-2/TRBV6-3,CASRAQRGGFGEQFF,TGTGCCAGCAGGGCCCAGCGGGGGGGCTTTGGCGAGCAGTTCTTC
TRBJ2-2,.,17,.,TRBV20-1,CSARRRGDRLRTGELFF,TGCAGTGCTAGAAGAAGAGGGGACCGTCTGAGGACCGGGGAGCTGTTTTTT
TRBJ2-2,.,14,.,TRBV7-3,CASSATGSTGELFF,TGTGCCAGCAGCGCGACCGGGAGCACCGGGGAGCTGTTTTTT